This T cell receptor (beta chain) was documented in a study of blood T cells in healthy people across ages. This clonotype has more than one count but fewer than ten. A second about 6 to 12 cycle PCR used barcoded and J-beta primers. TCRdb re-called the 5' RACE reads through MiXCR, storing one row per CDR3 protein. The sample holds around 900,000 distinct CDR3 sequences, under 35% seen once. The CDR3 sequence is 14 residues long. V was cut by 6 bases and J by 3 bases, with 14 bases left in between. Sequencing was performed on blood. This clonotype originated in a woman of 80 years or more in good health. This chain connects TRBV12-3 or TRBV12-4 to TRBJ1-1; maybe TRBD1 (5 bases). This CDR3 is CASSPRRGHTEAFF. The CDR3 DNA sequence: TGTGCCAGCAGCCCCCGTAGGGGACACACTGAAGCTTTCTTT.